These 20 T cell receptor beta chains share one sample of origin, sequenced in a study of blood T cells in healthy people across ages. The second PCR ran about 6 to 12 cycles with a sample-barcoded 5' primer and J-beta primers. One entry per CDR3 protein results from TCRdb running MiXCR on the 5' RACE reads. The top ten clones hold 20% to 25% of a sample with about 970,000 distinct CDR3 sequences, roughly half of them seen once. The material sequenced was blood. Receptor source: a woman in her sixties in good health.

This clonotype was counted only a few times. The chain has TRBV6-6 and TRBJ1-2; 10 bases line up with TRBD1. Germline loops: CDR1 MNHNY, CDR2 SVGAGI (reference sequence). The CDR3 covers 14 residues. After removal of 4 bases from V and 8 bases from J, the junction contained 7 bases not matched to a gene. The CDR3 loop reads CASSSRDRGRGYTF. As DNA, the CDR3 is TGTGCCAGCAGTTCCCGGGACAGGGGACGGGGCTACACCTTC.

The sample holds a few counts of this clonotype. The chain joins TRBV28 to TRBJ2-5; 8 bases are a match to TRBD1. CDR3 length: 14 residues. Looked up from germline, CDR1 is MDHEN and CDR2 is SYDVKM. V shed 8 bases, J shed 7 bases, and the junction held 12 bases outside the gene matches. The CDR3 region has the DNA TGTGCCAGCGCCTTACAGGGGGGAGAAGGGACCCAGTACTTC. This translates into CASALQGGEGTQYF.

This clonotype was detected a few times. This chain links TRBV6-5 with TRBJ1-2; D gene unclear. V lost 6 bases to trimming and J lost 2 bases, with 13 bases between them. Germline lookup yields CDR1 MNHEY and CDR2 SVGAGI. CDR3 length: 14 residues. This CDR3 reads CASRASGSNYGYTF. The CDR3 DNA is TGTGCCAGCAGAGCCTCCGGGAGCAACTATGGCTACACCTTC.

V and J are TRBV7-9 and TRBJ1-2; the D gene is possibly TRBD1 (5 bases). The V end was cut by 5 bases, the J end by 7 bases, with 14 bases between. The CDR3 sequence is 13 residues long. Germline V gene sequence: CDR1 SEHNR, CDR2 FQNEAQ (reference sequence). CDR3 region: CASSPAGIGGYTF. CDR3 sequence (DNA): TGTGCCAGCAGCCCAGCAGGGATTGGTGGCTACACCTTC.

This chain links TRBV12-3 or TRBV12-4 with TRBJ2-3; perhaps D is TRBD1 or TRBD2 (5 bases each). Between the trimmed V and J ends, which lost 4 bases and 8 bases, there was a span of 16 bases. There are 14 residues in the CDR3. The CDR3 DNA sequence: TGTGCCAGCAGTTCCGAGGGGTTGGTTGTTACGCAGTATTTT. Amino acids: CASSSEGLVVTQYF.

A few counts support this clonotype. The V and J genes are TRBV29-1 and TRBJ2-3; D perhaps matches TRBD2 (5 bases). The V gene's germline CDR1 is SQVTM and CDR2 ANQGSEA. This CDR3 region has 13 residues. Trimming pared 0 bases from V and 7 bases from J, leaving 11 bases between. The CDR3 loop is CSVEEGGLYTQYF. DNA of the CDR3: TGCAGCGTTGAAGAAGGAGGTCTCTATACGCAGTATTTT.

The chain's CDR3 is CATSDRLAGHQETQYF. CDR3 DNA: TGTGCCACCAGTGATCGACTAGCGGGACACCAAGAGACCCAGTACTTC. V is TRBV24-1 and J is TRBJ2-5; 11 bases agree with TRBD2. This CDR3 has 16 amino acids. The V gene's germline CDR1 is KGHDR and CDR2 SFDVKD. J gave up 0 bases and V 3 bases, and 2 bases lay outside the gene matches.

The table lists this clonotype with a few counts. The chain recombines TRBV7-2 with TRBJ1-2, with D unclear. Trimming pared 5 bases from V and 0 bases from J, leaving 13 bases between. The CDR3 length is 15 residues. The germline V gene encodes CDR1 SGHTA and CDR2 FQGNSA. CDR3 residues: CASSLRTGANYGYTF. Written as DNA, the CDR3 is TGTGCCAGCAGCCTCCGGACGGGAGCTAACTATGGCTACACCTTC.

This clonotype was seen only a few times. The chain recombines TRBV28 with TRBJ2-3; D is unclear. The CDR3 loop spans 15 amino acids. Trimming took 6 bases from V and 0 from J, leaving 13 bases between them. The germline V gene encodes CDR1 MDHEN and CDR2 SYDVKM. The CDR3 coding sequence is TGTGCCAGCAGGGATACTCACGATAGCACAGATACGCAGTATTTT. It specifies CASRDTHDSTDTQYF.

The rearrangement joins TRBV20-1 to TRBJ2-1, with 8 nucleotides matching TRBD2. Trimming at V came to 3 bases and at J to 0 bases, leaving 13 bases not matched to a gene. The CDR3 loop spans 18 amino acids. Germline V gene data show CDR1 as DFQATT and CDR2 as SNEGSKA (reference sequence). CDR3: CSASPPGGARSSYNEQFF. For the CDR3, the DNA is TGCAGTGCTAGTCCCCCCGGGGGGGCGCGGAGCTCCTACAATGAGCAGTTCTTC.

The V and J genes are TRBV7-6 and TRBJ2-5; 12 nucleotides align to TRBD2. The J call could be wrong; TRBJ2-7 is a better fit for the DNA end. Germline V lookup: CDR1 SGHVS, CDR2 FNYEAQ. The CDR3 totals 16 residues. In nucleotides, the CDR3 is TGTGCCAGCAGCCCTAGACCTACTAGCGGGAGGCACGAGCAGTACTTC. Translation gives CASSPRPTSGRHEQYF.

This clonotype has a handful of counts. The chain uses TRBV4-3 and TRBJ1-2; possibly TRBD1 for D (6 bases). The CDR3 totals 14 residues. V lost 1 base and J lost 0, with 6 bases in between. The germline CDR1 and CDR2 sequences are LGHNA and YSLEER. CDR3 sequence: CASSQAGANYGYTF. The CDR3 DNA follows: TGCGCCAGCAGCCAAGCAGGGGCTAACTATGGCTACACCTTC.

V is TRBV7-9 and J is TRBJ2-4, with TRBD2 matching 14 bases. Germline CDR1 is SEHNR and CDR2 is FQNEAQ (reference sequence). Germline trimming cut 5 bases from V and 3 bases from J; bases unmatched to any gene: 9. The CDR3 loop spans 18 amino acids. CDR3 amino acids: CASSPGTSGGGDKNIQYF. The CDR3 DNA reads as TGTGCCAGCAGCCCCGGGACTAGCGGGGGAGGGGACAAAAACATTCAGTACTTC. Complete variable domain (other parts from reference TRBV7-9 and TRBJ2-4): DTGVSQNPRHKITKRGQNVTFRCDPISEHNRLYWYRQTLGQGPEFLTYFQNEAQLEKSRLLSDRFSAERPKGSFSTLEIQRTEQGDSAMYLCASSPGTSGGGDKNIQYFGAGTRLSVL.

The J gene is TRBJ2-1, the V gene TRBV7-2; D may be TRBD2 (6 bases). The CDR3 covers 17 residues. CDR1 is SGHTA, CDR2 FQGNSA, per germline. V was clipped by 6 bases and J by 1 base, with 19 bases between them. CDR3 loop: CASRRRSSAESYNEQFF. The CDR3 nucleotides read TGTGCCAGCAGACGTCGTTCTAGCGCTGAATCCTACAATGAGCAGTTCTTC.

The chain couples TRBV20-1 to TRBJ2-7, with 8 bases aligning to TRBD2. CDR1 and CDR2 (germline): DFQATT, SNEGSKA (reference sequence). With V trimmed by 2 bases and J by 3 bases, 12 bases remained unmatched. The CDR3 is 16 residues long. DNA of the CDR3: TGCAGTGCTAGATCTTCCCTTAGCGGGAAGTACTACGAGCAGTACTTC. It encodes CSARSSLSGKYYEQYF.

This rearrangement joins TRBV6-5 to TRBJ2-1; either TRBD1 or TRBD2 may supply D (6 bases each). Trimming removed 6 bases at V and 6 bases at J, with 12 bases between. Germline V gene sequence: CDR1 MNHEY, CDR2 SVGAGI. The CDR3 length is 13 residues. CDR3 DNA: TGTGCCAGCAGGAAACAGGGAGGCAATGAGCAGTTCTTC. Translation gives CASRKQGGNEQFF.

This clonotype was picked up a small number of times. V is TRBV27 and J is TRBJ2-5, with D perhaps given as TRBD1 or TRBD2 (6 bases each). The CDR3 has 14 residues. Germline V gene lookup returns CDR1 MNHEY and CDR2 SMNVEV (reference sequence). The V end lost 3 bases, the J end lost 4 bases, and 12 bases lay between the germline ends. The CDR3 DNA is TGTGCCAGCAGTTTCCGGGGGCGGTCAGAGACCCAGTACTTC. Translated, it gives CASSFRGRSETQYF.

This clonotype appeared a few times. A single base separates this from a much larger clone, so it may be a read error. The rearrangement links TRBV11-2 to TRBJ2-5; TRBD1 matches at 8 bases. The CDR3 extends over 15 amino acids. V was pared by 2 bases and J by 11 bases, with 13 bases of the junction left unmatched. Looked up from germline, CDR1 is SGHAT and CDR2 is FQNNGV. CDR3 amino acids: CASSLRGTGGNEQYF. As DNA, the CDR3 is TGTGCCAGCAGCTTACGAGGAACAGGGGGTAATGAGCAGTACTTC.

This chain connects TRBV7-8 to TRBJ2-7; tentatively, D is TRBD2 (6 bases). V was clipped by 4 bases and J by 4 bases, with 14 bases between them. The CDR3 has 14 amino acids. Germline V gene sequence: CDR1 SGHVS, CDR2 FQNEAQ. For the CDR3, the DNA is TGTGCCAGCAGCTGGTTAGGAGGGAAATACGAGCAGTACTTC. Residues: CASSWLGGKYEQYF.

The CDR3 nucleotides are TGTGCCAGCACGGCGGACTTCACAGATACGCAGTATTTT. This sequence encodes CASTADFTDTQYF. The chain carries TRBV2 and TRBJ2-3; maybe TRBD2 (5 bases). CDR1 and CDR2 (germline): SNHLY, FYNNEI. The V end was cut by 7 bases, the J end by 2 bases, with 10 bases between. The CDR3 runs to 13 residues.